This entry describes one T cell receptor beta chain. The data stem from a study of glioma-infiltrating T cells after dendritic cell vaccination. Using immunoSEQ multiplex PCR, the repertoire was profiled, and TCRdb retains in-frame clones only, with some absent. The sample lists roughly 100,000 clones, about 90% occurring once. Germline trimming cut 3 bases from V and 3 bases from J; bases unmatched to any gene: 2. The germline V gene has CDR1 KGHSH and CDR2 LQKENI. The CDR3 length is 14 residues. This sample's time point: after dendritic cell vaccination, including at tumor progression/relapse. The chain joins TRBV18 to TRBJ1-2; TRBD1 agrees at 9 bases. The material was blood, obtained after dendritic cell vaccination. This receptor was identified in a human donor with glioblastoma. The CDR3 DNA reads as TGTGCCAGCTCACCTCGACAGGGGGACTATGGCTACACCTTC. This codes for CASSPRQGDYGYTF.